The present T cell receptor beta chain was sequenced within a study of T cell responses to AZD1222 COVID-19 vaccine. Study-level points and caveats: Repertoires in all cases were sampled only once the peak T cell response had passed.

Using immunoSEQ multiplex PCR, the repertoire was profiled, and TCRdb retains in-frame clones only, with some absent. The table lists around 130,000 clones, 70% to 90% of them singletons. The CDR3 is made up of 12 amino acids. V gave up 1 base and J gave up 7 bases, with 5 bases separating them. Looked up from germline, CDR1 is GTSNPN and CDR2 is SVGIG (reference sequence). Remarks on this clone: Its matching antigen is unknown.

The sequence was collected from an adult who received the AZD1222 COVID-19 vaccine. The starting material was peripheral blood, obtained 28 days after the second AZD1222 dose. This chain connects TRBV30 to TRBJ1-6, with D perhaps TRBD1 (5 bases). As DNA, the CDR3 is TGTGCCTGGAGTGGGGGGAATTCACCCCTCCACTTT. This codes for CAWSGGNSPLHF.